The 20 T cell receptor beta chains below come from one sample, sequenced in a study of CD8+ T cells in alopecia areata. In each case, RNA was isolated and then reverse transcribed into cDNA as the sequencing template. Repertoires were generated with immunoSEQ multiplex PCR, while TCRdb's copy carries only in-frame clones and drops some. In the table there are 140,000 to 150,000 clones, around 62% of which are singletons. Sample: CD8+ T cells sorted from blood. Receptors were obtained from a human donor in good health.

The CDR3 DNA sequence: TGTGCCAGCAGCTCAGACACCGGGGAGCTGTTTTTT. The encoded protein is CASSSDTGELFF. The rearrangement uses TRBV5-4 and TRBJ2-2; D not certain. This CDR3 has 12 residues. Trimming took off 3 bases at V and 3 bases at J, with 3 bases between the two ends. CDR1 and CDR2 (germline): SGHNT, YYREEE (reference sequence).

The chain links TRBV6-5 to TRBJ2-3; D unresolved. Germline values: CDR1 MNHEY, CDR2 SVGAGI. The CDR3 totals 14 residues. The V and J ends lost 2 bases and 0 bases respectively, with 6 bases between them. CDR3 amino acids: CASSYAGSTDTQYF. CDR3 DNA sequence: TGTGCCAGCAGTTACGCCGGGAGCACAGATACGCAGTATTTT.

This clone was observed a handful of times. The rearrangement links TRBV7-9 to TRBJ2-7; 11 bases map to TRBD2. Germline values: CDR1 SEHNR, CDR2 FQNEAQ (reference sequence). Trimming took 1 base from V and 10 from J; bases not matched to a gene: 6. The CDR3 loop spans 14 amino acids. In DNA form, the CDR3 reads TGTGCCAGCAGCTTAGGTGGGACTAGCGGAGAACAGTACTTC. It codes for CASSLGGTSGEQYF.

Here the CDR3 DNA reads TGTGCCAGCAGCCCTGGGACAGGATTTAAAGCTTTCTTT. As protein: CASSPGTGFKAFF. This rearrangement joins TRBV14 to TRBJ1-1; 8 bases align to TRBD1. Germline CDR1 reads SGHDN; CDR2 reads FVKESK. The V gene end was trimmed by 4 bases and the J gene end by 9 bases; junction bases not matched to a gene: 7. The CDR3 spans 13 residues.

The CDR3 reads CASSYSAGTNEKLFF. The CDR3 DNA follows: TGTGCCAGCAGTTACTCTGCAGGGACTAATGAAAAACTGTTTTTT. This chain joins TRBV6-5 and TRBJ1-4; a possible D gene is TRBD1 (5 bases). CDR1 and CDR2 (germline): MNHEY, SVGAGI. The CDR3 runs 15 residues. The ends were cut back, 0 bases at V and 2 bases at J, with 7 bases in the middle.

V and J are TRBV6-5 and TRBJ2-1; D perhaps matches TRBD2 (5 bases). This CDR3 comprises 13 residues. Germline V lookup: CDR1 MNHEY, CDR2 SVGAGI. Trimming removed 5 bases at V and 0 bases at J, with 5 bases between. CDR3 in DNA: TGTGCCAGCAGTGACTACTCCTACAATGAGCAGTTCTTC. It is translated as CASSDYSYNEQFF.

The count of this clone is one. The chain combines TRBV27 with TRBJ2-2, with 11 nucleotides matching TRBD2. With V trimmed by 1 base and J by 7 bases, 11 bases remained unmatched. This CDR3 comprises 18 residues. CDR1 and CDR2 (germline): MNHEY, SMNVEV (reference sequence). The CDR3 DNA is TGTGCCAGCAGTTTATTTTTTAGCGGGAGGGCCACGGGCGGGGAGCTGTTTTTT. It specifies CASSLFFSGRATGGELFF.

The chain uses TRBV27 and TRBJ2-7; TRBD1 matches at 10 bases. CDR1 and CDR2 (germline): MNHEY, SMNVEV (reference sequence). The CDR3 is 15 amino acids. Trimming cost V 6 bases and J 3 bases; bases outside gene matches: 8. The CDR3 DNA reads as TGTGCCAGCAGCCTTGGGACAGGGGCTTTCTACGAGCAGTACTTC. Translation: CASSLGTGAFYEQYF.

The chain has TRBV6-5 and TRBJ2-7; TRBD2 agrees at 9 bases. Germline V gene data show CDR1 as MNHEY and CDR2 as SVGAGI. J lost 2 bases, V lost 2 bases, and 1 base had no gene match. This CDR3 has 14 amino acids. The CDR3 DNA is TGTGCCAGCAGTTACGCGGGAGGGCCCTACGAGCAGTACTTC. Protein: CASSYAGGPYEQYF.

This sequence joins TRBV2 and TRBJ1-3; D unclear. The CDR3 sequence is 15 residues long. Germline V gene lookup returns CDR1 SNHLY and CDR2 FYNNEI. The V end lost 3 bases, the J end lost 0 bases, and 9 bases lay between the germline ends. In nucleotides, the CDR3 is TGTGCCAGCAGTGACGGGAGAAGCTCTGGAAACACCATATATTTT. Residues: CASSDGRSSGNTIYF.

This clone was found a few times. V and J are TRBV5-1 and TRBJ1-2, with a tentative D call TRBD1 (6 bases). The CDR3 is made up of 14 amino acids. CDR1 is SGHRS, CDR2 YFSETQ, per germline. V was trimmed by 5 bases and J by 6 bases, leaving 17 bases between them. CDR3 DNA: TGCGCCAGCAGGCCAACGGGGGGCCCTAATGGCTACACCTTC. Residues: CASRPTGGPNGYTF. Full variable domain (rest looked up from reference TRBV5-1 and TRBJ1-2): KAGVTQTPRYLIKTRGQQVTLSCSPISGHRSVSWYQQTPGQGLQFLFEYFSETQRNKGNFPGRFSGRQFSNSRSEMNVSTLELGDSALYLCASRPTGGPNGYTFGSGTRLTVV.

The chain combines TRBV19 with TRBJ2-7; the match to TRBD2 covers 10 bases. CDR3 size: 13 residues. Germline values: CDR1 LNHDA, CDR2 SQIVND (reference sequence). The V gene end was trimmed by 8 bases and the J gene end by 4 bases; junction bases not matched to a gene: 5. CDR3 amino acids: CASRLAGDYEQYF. The CDR3, as DNA: TGTGCCAGTCGCCTAGCGGGAGATTACGAGCAGTACTTC. Full variable domain (remainder filled in from reference TRBV19 and TRBJ2-7): DGGITQSPKYLFRKEGQNVTLSCEQNLNHDAMYWYRQDPGQGLRLIYYSQIVNDFQKGDIAEGYSVSREKKESFPLTVTSAQKNPTAFYLCASRLAGDYEQYFGPGTRLTVT.

V and J are TRBV7-9 and TRBJ2-7; D not certain. Germline CDR1 and CDR2: SEHNR and FQNEAQ (reference sequence). The CDR3 extends over 13 amino acids. V gave up 0 bases and J gave up 3 bases, with 6 bases separating them. Here the CDR3 DNA reads TGTGCCAGCAGCTTAGCTGTCAGCTACGAGCAGTACTTC. This gives the protein CASSLAVSYEQYF. The variable domain in full, with the rest retrieved from reference TRBV7-9 and TRBJ2-7, is DTGVSQNPRHKITKRGQNVTFRCDPISEHNRLYWYRQTLGQGPEFLTYFQNEAQLEKSRLLSDRFSAERPKGSFSTLEIQRTEQGDSAMYLCASSLAVSYEQYFGPGTRLTVT.

The chain has TRBV18 and TRBJ2-3; unclear D gene. The CDR3 loop spans 12 amino acids. V gave up 5 bases and J gave up 2 bases, with 5 bases separating them. CDR1 KGHSH and CDR2 LQKENI come from the germline V gene. The CDR3 sequence is CASSAYTDTQYF. The CDR3 DNA follows: TGTGCCAGCTCAGCATACACAGATACGCAGTATTTT.

CDR3 amino acids: CASSQVGGRNIQYF. Written as DNA, the CDR3 is TGCGCCAGCAGCCAAGTTGGAGGAAGGAACATTCAGTACTTC. The chain is built from TRBV4-1 and TRBJ2-4; D is possibly TRBD2 (5 bases). V was shortened by 1 base and J by 7 bases, with 11 bases between the two germline ends. CDR1 and CDR2 (germline): MGHRA, YSYEKL. The CDR3 runs to 14 residues.

The V gene is TRBV5-1, the J gene TRBJ2-2; 8 bases agree with TRBD1. Germline values: CDR1 SGHRS, CDR2 YFSETQ. V shed 3 bases and J 6 bases; nucleotides not matched to a gene: 4. The CDR3 sequence is 14 residues long. The DNA for the CDR3 is TGCGCCAGCAGCTGGACAGGGTCTGCCGGGGAGCTGTTTTTT. It codes for CASSWTGSAGELFF.

This chain connects TRBV30 to TRBJ2-2; D remains ambiguous. Per germline, CDR1 GTSNPN and CDR2 SVGIG (reference sequence). This CDR3 spans 10 amino acids. Trimming shortened V by 1 base and J by 6 bases, and 0 bases separated the two germline ends. CDR3 DNA sequence: TGTGCCTGGAGTGCCGGGGAGCTGTTTTTT. This gives the protein CAWSAGELFF.

The V and J genes are TRBV5-6 and TRBJ2-1; D perhaps matches TRBD1 (5 bases). Germline V gene data show CDR1 as SGHDT and CDR2 as YYEEEE. The CDR3 is made up of 11 amino acids. The V end lost 2 bases, the J end lost 11 bases, and 8 bases lay between the germline ends. CDR3: CASSLGVQQFF. CDR3 in DNA: TGTGCCAGCAGCTTAGGGGTGCAGCAGTTCTTC.

The chain's CDR3 is CSVWTGMNTEAFF. Written as DNA, the CDR3 is TGCAGCGTTTGGACAGGGATGAACACTGAAGCTTTCTTT. The chain links TRBV29-1 to TRBJ1-1; 8 positions match TRBD1. Unmatched junction bases numbered 2, after V lost 5 bases and J lost 0 bases. Germline loops: CDR1 SQVTM, CDR2 ANQGSEA. This CDR3 has 13 amino acids.

This chain links TRBV9 with TRBJ1-2, with TRBD1 matching over 8 bases. Germline loops: CDR1 SGDLS, CDR2 YYNGEE. The CDR3 spans 16 residues. The J segment lost 5 bases and the V segment lost 4 bases, leaving 13 bases of the junction unmatched. CDR3 bases: TGTGCCAGCAGCATCAGTCCCCGACAGGGGCTGTATGGCTACACCTTC. It encodes CASSISPRQGLYGYTF.